The 10 T cell receptor beta chains listed next were all sequenced from one sample in a study of post-analysis software for immune sequencing data. Whole-study findings and limits: TRBV5-6, TRBV5-1 and TRBV20-1 were among 4 or 5 TRBV segments more frequent in patients than controls.

For these TCRs, the target antigens are not known. Presence of unique molecular identifiers characterized the TCR beta cDNA libraries. TCRdb re-called the PCR reads with MiXCR, one entry per CDR3 protein. The sample yields about 620,000 distinct CDR3 sequences, about 40% seen once. Sequenced input: blood. All receptors derive from a girl under 18 with multiple sclerosis.

The chain carries TRBV5-1 and TRBJ1-2; D is possibly TRBD1 (6 bases). The CDR3 is 14 residues long. The germline CDR1 and CDR2 sequences are SGHRS and YFSETQ. The germline V and J ends were trimmed by 1 base and 7 bases, with 14 bases remaining between them. As DNA, the CDR3 is TGCGCCAGCAGCTTGCACCAGGGGACAACTGGCTACACCTTC. Its protein product is CASSLHQGTTGYTF.

In this sample, this clonotype turned up a few times. V usage is TRBV6-6 and J usage is TRBJ2-7, with D possibly matching TRBD2 (5 bases). Trimming took off 0 bases at V and 2 bases at J, with 11 bases between the two ends. This CDR3 has 15 amino acids. Germline-derived CDR1 and CDR2 are MNHNY and SVGAGI (reference sequence). The CDR3 sequence: CASSYSSGPPYEQYF. The CDR3 DNA reads TGTGCCAGCAGTTACTCGAGCGGTCCCCCCTACGAGCAGTACTTC.

V gene TRBV10-3 combines with J gene TRBJ2-7; no definite D call. The V gene lost 6 bases and the J gene lost 6 bases, with 18 bases spanning the gap. Germline assignment: CDR1 ENHRY and CDR2 SYGVKD. The CDR3 length is 14 residues. CDR3 loop: CAISQQSTLTEQYF. The CDR3 DNA sequence: TGTGCCATCAGCCAACAGTCTACCCTCACCGAGCAGTACTTC.

In this sample, this clonotype turned up a few times. This chain joins TRBV12-5 and TRBJ1-5; 8 bases fit TRBD1. From germline, CDR1 is LGHNT and CDR2 FRNRAP. The CDR3 covers 13 residues. J was trimmed by 3 bases and V by 6 bases; bases with no gene match: 1. CDR3 residues: CASGTGANQPQHF. The CDR3 DNA sequence: TGTGCTAGTGGGACAGGGGCCAATCAGCCCCAGCATTTT.

Only a few counts were recorded for this clonotype. The rearrangement uses TRBV7-9 and TRBJ2-1, with a weak D call TRBD2 (6 bases). The CDR3 length is 12 residues. V dropped 6 bases and J dropped 8 bases, with 11 bases sitting between them. From germline, CDR1 is SEHNR and CDR2 FQNEAQ (reference sequence). The CDR3 DNA sequence: TGTGCCAGCAGAATGCGGGGAGATGAGCAGTTCTTC. It is translated as CASRMRGDEQFF. Full variable domain (outside the CDR3, taken from reference TRBV7-9 and TRBJ2-1): DTGVSQNPRHKITKRGQNVTFRCDPISEHNRLYWYRQTLGQGPEFLTYFQNEAQLEKSRLLSDRFSAERPKGSFSTLEIQRTEQGDSAMYLCASRMRGDEQFFGPGTRLTVL.

The V and J genes are TRBV6-6 and TRBJ2-7; TRBD1 aligns across 7 bases. CDR1 and CDR2 from the germline V gene are MNHNY and SVGAGI (reference sequence). The V gene end was trimmed by 5 bases and the J gene end by 1 base; junction bases not matched to a gene: 8. The CDR3 is 15 residues long. CDR3 amino acids: CASSPSGQVSYEQYF. The CDR3 nucleotides read TGTGCCAGCAGTCCCTCCGGACAGGTATCCTACGAGCAGTACTTC.

V and J are TRBV4-1 and TRBJ2-7; 7 positions agree with TRBD2. V shed 1 base and J 0 bases; nucleotides not matched to a gene: 3. Germline V CDR1 and CDR2: MGHRA, YSYEKL. There are 15 residues in the CDR3. CDR3 in DNA: TGCGCCAGCAGCCAAGGGCTAGCGGACTCCTACGAGCAGTACTTC. This codes for CASSQGLADSYEQYF.

A single count supports this clonotype. The J gene is TRBJ2-3, the V gene TRBV20-1; 7 nucleotides agree with TRBD1. The CDR3 extends over 12 amino acids. The germline V gene has CDR1 DFQATT and CDR2 SNEGSKA (reference sequence). CDR3 bases: TGCGGATTGACAGGGAACACAGATACGCAGTATTTT. Translating gives CGLTGNTDTQYF.

The V gene is TRBV29-1, the J gene TRBJ2-7, with D possibly being TRBD1 (6 bases). The V gene's germline CDR1 is SQVTM and CDR2 ANQGSEA. The CDR3 is 16 amino acids. Trimming cost V 3 bases and J 3 bases, with 21 bases left between them. In nucleotides, the CDR3 is TGCAGCGTTGATGGTCAGAATAAAAGGGGGATCTACGAGCAGTACTTC. Protein: CSVDGQNKRGIYEQYF.

As concerns this clonotype: At one of its ends the junction is not consistent with the germline gene, which may arise from a read error. The rearrangement uses TRBV11-2 and TRBJ2-1; 8 nucleotides line up with TRBD1. The CDR3 has 15 amino acids. The germline V gene has CDR1 SGHAT and CDR2 FQNNGV. The DNA for the CDR3 is TGTGCCAGCGGCTTGCCACAGGGGGCCTACAATGAGCAGTTCTTC. It specifies CASGLPQGAYNEQFF.